This entry lists 7 T cell receptor beta chains sequenced from one sample in a study of PD-L1 blockade in urothelial cancer. The assay was immunoSEQ multiplex PCR, and TCRdb's table has in-frame clones only and misses some. The table has approximately 100,000 clones, roughly 88% seen once. Specimen: PBMCs, collected around atezolizumab (anti-PD-L1) treatment. The source of these receptors is a man over 45 with urothelial cancer.

This sequence joins TRBV2 and TRBJ2-3; D call uncertain. The CDR3 is 13 amino acids. CDR1 is SNHLY and CDR2 is FYNNEI in the germline V gene. V lost 4 bases to trimming and J lost 5 bases, with 10 bases between them. The DNA for the CDR3 is TGTGCCAGCAGTGTCCGGGTCGGAGATACGCAGTATTTT. It codes for CASSVRVGDTQYF.

V is TRBV28 and J is TRBJ2-2, with TRBD1 matching over 7 bases. The CDR3 spans 14 residues. Germline trimming cut 7 bases from V and 0 bases from J; bases unmatched to any gene: 2. From germline, CDR1 is MDHEN and CDR2 SYDVKM. The CDR3 DNA reads TGTGCCAGCAAAACAGGGGCGAACACCGGGGAGCTGTTTTTT. It is translated as CASKTGANTGELFF.

The rearrangement joins TRBV4-1 to TRBJ2-3; the match to TRBD2 covers 9 bases. Per the germline V gene, CDR1 is MGHRA and CDR2 is YSYEKL. This CDR3 has 18 amino acids. V shed 7 bases and J 5 bases; nucleotides not matched to a gene: 19. In DNA form, the CDR3 reads TGCGCCAGCAACCCAATGTACTTGCGGGAGGGCCCTCGAGATACGCAGTATTTT. It yields the protein CASNPMYLREGPRDTQYF.

The gene calls are TRBV28 and TRBJ1-4, with 7 bases fitting TRBD1. Per the germline V gene, CDR1 is MDHEN and CDR2 is SYDVKM. The CDR3 has 15 residues. The junction had 5 bases not matched to a gene; V was cut back by 1 base and J by 6 bases. Here the CDR3 DNA reads TGTGCCAGCAGTTTATACAGGGGTTACGATGAAAAACTGTTTTTT. This sequence encodes CASSLYRGYDEKLFF.

This chain links TRBV19 with TRBJ2-3, with TRBD1 matching 7 bases. Germline V CDR1 and CDR2: LNHDA, SQIVND (reference sequence). J gave up 2 bases and V 9 bases, and 32 bases lay outside the gene matches. The CDR3 loop spans 22 amino acids. As DNA, the CDR3 is TGTGCCAGCACTCCCCCCCGTGTTTGGGACAGAGTCCCCCCGGGTTACACAGATACGCAGTATTTT. It encodes CASTPPRVWDRVPPGYTDTQYF.

The rearrangement uses TRBV28 and TRBJ1-1; D is ambiguous. Trimming pared 2 bases from V and 7 bases from J, leaving 5 bases between. The CDR3 is 11 amino acids. Germline assignment: CDR1 MDHEN and CDR2 SYDVKM. Here the CDR3 DNA reads TGTGCCAGCAGTTTAGAGGGTGAAGCTTTCTTT. This encodes CASSLEGEAFF.

This clone occurred a few times. J is TRBJ1-1 and V is TRBV20-1, with D uncertain. Trimming took off 0 bases at V and 6 bases at J, with 5 bases between the two ends. The CDR3 totals 11 residues. Germline CDR1 is DFQATT and CDR2 is SNEGSKA (reference sequence). The chain's CDR3 is CSARDGAEAFF. The CDR3 DNA is TGCAGTGCTAGAGACGGGGCTGAAGCTTTCTTT.